The T cell receptor (beta chain) described here comes from a study of T cells in Graves' hyperthyroidism and ophthalmopathy. Diagnosis rested on symptoms, serum thyroxine and TRAb, thyroid ultrasound, and orbital computed tomography. The CDR3 spans 14 residues. Trimming removed 5 bases at V and 6 bases at J, with 16 bases between. Per the germline V gene, CDR1 is MNHNS and CDR2 is SASEGT. Template material for amplifying TCR beta CDR3 regions consisted of RNA transcripts. HTBI primers were the set used in a first-round RT-PCR of the TCR CDR3. In TCRdb, the multiplex PCR reads were re-called with MiXCR into one record per CDR3 protein. The sample has 550,000 to 850,000 distinct CDR3 sequences; around 19% are singletons.

The specimen was blood. This receptor was identified in a woman aged 50 to 60 with Graves' hyperthyroidism that later progressed to Graves' ophthalmopathy. The rearrangement uses TRBV6-1 and TRBJ1-1, with a possible D match to TRBD1 (6 bases). CDR3 protein: CASSRKTGSPEAFF. For the CDR3, the DNA is TGTGCCAGCAGTCGTAAGACAGGTTCCCCTGAAGCTTTCTTT.